Sequencing of this T cell receptor beta chain was carried out in a study of monozygotic twins with inflammatory bowel disease. Study-wide findings and caveats: Twins with IBD had fewer clonotypes in common with others than healthy twins, particularly during disease activity.

UMIs containing a 6-nucleotide sample barcode were added via template switching. Reprocessing the 5' RACE reads, TCRdb reports a single entry for every CDR3 protein and omits DNA. This sample's clone table lists some 160,000 distinct CDR3 sequences. Germline V gives CDR1 MGHDK, CDR2 SYGVNS. This CDR3 is built from 14 residues. No sorting of T cells preceded isolation of total RNA from whole blood. Notes on this clonotype: What it binds is unknown.

This receptor was obtained from a human donor with ulcerative colitis or Crohn's disease, or a healthy co-twin of an affected twin (not recorded which). Sequencing input: blood. The chain joins TRBV25-1 to TRBJ2-5; TCRdb reports TRBD1, a call that lacks DNA to check it against. This CDR3 reads CASSWTGVGETQYF. Supplemented by reference TRBV25-1 and TRBJ2-5, the full variable domain reads EADIYQTPRYLVIGTGKKITLECSQTMGHDKMYWYQQDPGMELHLIHYSYGVNSTEKGDLSSESTVSRIRTEHFPLTLESARPSHTSQYLCASSWTGVGETQYFGPGTRLLVL.